Reported below is one T cell receptor beta chain. These data come from a study of T-cell reconstitution after alpha-beta-depleted transplantation in children. Trimming left V 4 bases short and J 4 bases short, with 22 bases between. CDR3 size: 17 residues. CDR1 and CDR2 (germline): ENHRY, SYGVKD. A TCRbeta library incorporating unique molecular identifiers was prepared. TCRdb re-derived calls from the PCR reads in MiXCR, one entry per CDR3 protein. The profile shows 300,000 to 400,000 distinct CDR3 sequences, more than 10% of them singletons. The sample was PBMCs, taken from the stem cell graft. This sequence originates from a human donor who donated a stem cell graft to a child with Fanconi anemia. This chain links TRBV10-3 with TRBJ1-1; D is uncertain. CDR3 sequence reads: CAISGTGFTIGSTEAFF. The CDR3 DNA follows: TGTGCCATCAGTGGGACGGGATTTACAATTGGAAGCACTGAAGCTTTCTTT.